Below are 19 T cell receptor beta chains sequenced from a single sample in a study of cytomegalovirus exposure and HLA in healthy donors. PCR involved 60 Vbeta and 13 Jbeta primers. This table comes from immunoSEQ multiplex PCR, and its TCRdb copy is limited to in-frame clones, with some not included. The sample has some 83,000 clones, less than 85% seen once. Sample: PBMCs. The receptors shown here come from a man in his 60s in good health and CMV-seronegative.

This chain links TRBV19 with TRBJ2-7; TRBD1 aligns across 8 bases. The trim removed 4 bases at V and 5 bases at J, leaving 16 bases unmatched. Germline V gene sequence: CDR1 LNHDA, CDR2 SQIVND (reference sequence). The CDR3 length is 17 residues. The chain's CDR3 is CASSTTRTDRERNEQYF. In nucleotides, the CDR3 is TGTGCCAGTAGTACCACCCGAACGGACAGGGAGAGGAACGAGCAGTACTTC.

This clone was seen only once. The chain links TRBV5-1 to TRBJ1-2; D call uncertain. The CDR3 covers 15 residues. In germline, CDR1 is SGHRS, CDR2 YFSETQ. V was cut by 0 bases and J by 8 bases, with 17 bases left in between. This CDR3 is CASSLDVGPAGGYTF. The DNA of the CDR3 is TGCGCCAGCAGCTTGGATGTAGGGCCCGCGGGGGGCTACACCTTC.

This clone was seen only a few times. Its ends do not fully match the called genes, so a read error is possible. The V gene is TRBV15, the J gene TRBJ2-2, with 8 bases lining up with TRBD2. The CDR3 contains 17 residues. The V gene's germline CDR1 is LNHNV and CDR2 YYDKDF (reference sequence). The CDR3 sequence is CATSGGTRAVNSGELFF. The CDR3 coding sequence is TGTGCCACCAGCGGAGGGACTAGAGCGGTAAACAGCGGGGAGCTGTTTTTT.

The V and J genes are TRBV5-1 and TRBJ1-2, with TRBD1 as a possible D gene (5 bases). CDR1 is SGHRS and CDR2 is YFSETQ in the germline V gene. This CDR3 is built from 13 residues. Deletions cut 3 bases from V and 4 bases from J, with 10 bases between. The CDR3 DNA sequence: TGCGCCAGCAGCTCTCGGGGGGGCTATGGCTACACCTTC. This codes for CASSSRGGYGYTF.

The chain uses TRBV9 and TRBJ1-3, with a weak D call TRBD1 (5 bases). CDR1 SGDLS and CDR2 YYNGEE come from the germline V gene. CDR3 length equals 16 residues. Deletions cut 0 bases from V and 4 bases from J, with 14 bases between. The chain's CDR3 is CASSVEKGWGGNTIYF. In DNA form, the CDR3 reads TGTGCCAGCAGCGTAGAGAAGGGCTGGGGCGGAAACACCATATATTTT.

This clone was found once. The chain combines TRBV7-8 with TRBJ1-2; tentatively, D is TRBD1 (5 bases). From germline, CDR1 is SGHVS and CDR2 FQNEAQ. The CDR3 has 15 amino acids. V lost 5 bases and J 6 bases, leaving 19 bases between the germline ends. The CDR3 region is CASSTHLRGGHGYTF. The CDR3 region has the DNA TGTGCCAGCAGCACACATTTAAGGGGAGGACATGGCTACACCTTC.

The J gene is TRBJ2-3, the V gene TRBV5-4; D remains unclear. This CDR3 is 12 amino acids long. Germline CDR1 and CDR2: SGHNT and YYREEE (reference sequence). The V end was cut by 0 bases, the J end by 6 bases, with 5 bases between. In DNA form, the CDR3 reads TGTGCCAGCAGCTTGGGCCGGGATACGCAGTATTTT. Encoded protein: CASSLGRDTQYF.

The J gene is TRBJ2-5, the V gene TRBV6-6; 10 bases are a match to TRBD1. This CDR3 spans 15 amino acids. The V segment lost 6 bases and the J segment 2 bases; nucleotides outside the gene matches: 6. The germline V gene encodes CDR1 MNHNY and CDR2 SVGAGI (reference sequence). CDR3 DNA sequence: TGTGCCAGCAGAAGGACAGGGGGTGGGCAAGAGACCCAGTACTTC. The encoded protein is CASRRTGGGQETQYF.

This chain connects TRBV4-1 to TRBJ2-3, with 10 bases matching TRBD2. The CDR3 is made up of 15 amino acids. Germline CDR1 is MGHRA and CDR2 is YSYEKL. Losses at the gene ends were 4 bases for V and 5 bases for J; bases not matched to a gene: 6. Here the CDR3 DNA reads TGCGCCAGCAGCCCCGAGCGGGGGGGCGTAGATACGCAGTATTTT. Protein: CASSPERGGVDTQYF.

In its sample, this clone was seen once. The J gene is TRBJ1-4, the V gene TRBV30; D is undetermined. The CDR3 totals 11 residues. In germline, CDR1 is GTSNPN, CDR2 SVGIG (reference sequence). Trimming left V 0 bases short and J 8 bases short, with 4 bases between. This CDR3 reads CAWSVQEKLFF. The CDR3 DNA sequence: TGTGCCTGGAGTGTTCAGGAAAAACTGTTTTTT.

This chain connects TRBV20-1 to TRBJ1-1, with D unresolved. V lost 5 bases, J lost 3 bases, and 7 bases lay in between. The CDR3 covers 11 residues. Per germline, CDR1 DFQATT and CDR2 SNEGSKA (reference sequence). In nucleotides, the CDR3 is TGCAGTGCTGGTCCGGACACTGAAGCTTTCTTT. Its translation is CSAGPDTEAFF.

The CDR3 DNA reads as TGTGCCAGCAGTTTGGCGGGGACGAACACCGGGGAGCTGTTTTTT. It encodes CASSLAGTNTGELFF. The V gene is TRBV28, the J gene TRBJ2-2, with D maybe TRBD2 (6 bases). CDR3 size: 15 residues. Germline assignment: CDR1 MDHEN and CDR2 SYDVKM. V lost 3 bases and J 0 bases, leaving 8 bases between the germline ends. The full variable domain, completed using reference TRBV28 and TRBJ2-2, is DVKVTQSSRYLVKRTGEKVFLECVQDMDHENMFWYRQDPGLGLRLIYFSYDVKMKEKGDIPEGYSVSREKKERFSLILESASTNQTSMYLCASSLAGTNTGELFFGEGSRLTVL.

V is TRBV10-3 and J is TRBJ1-2; D may be TRBD1 (5 bases). The CDR3 is made up of 16 amino acids. Germline CDR1 and CDR2: ENHRY and SYGVKD. Deletions cut 2 bases from V and 4 bases from J, with 17 bases between. CDR3: CAISEPSHGDFYGYTF. CDR3 nucleotide sequence: TGTGCCATCAGTGAGCCGAGTCATGGGGACTTCTATGGCTACACCTTC.

The chain is built from TRBV6-5 and TRBJ2-3, with a weak D call TRBD2 (5 bases). The germline gives CDR1 MNHEY, CDR2 SVGAGI. The V end lost 6 bases, the J end lost 0 bases, and 10 bases lay between the germline ends. The CDR3 is made up of 14 amino acids. The CDR3 is CASSSGESTDTQYF. DNA for the CDR3: TGTGCCAGCAGCTCCGGGGAGAGCACAGATACGCAGTATTTT.

The chain is built from TRBV7-6 and TRBJ2-7; 10 nucleotides match TRBD1. Germline CDR1 SGHVS, CDR2 FNYEAQ. The CDR3 totals 15 residues. After removal of 5 bases from V and 1 base from J, the junction contained 5 bases not matched to a gene. CDR3 nucleotide sequence: TGTGCCAGCAGCCCAGGGACAGGGGCTTCCTACGAGCAGTACTTC. This encodes CASSPGTGASYEQYF.

This clone was observed once. This chain links TRBV6-1 with TRBJ1-4; unclear D gene. CDR3 size: 15 residues. The V and J ends lost 2 bases and 4 bases respectively, with 11 bases between them. Per the germline V gene, CDR1 is MNHNS and CDR2 is SASEGT. This CDR3 is CASSEIRTLNEKLFF. In nucleotides, the CDR3 is TGTGCCAGCAGTGAAATTCGGACTCTTAATGAAAAACTGTTTTTT.

This sequence joins TRBV9 and TRBJ2-5; no firm D call. Trimming removed 2 bases from V and 0 bases from J, with 11 bases in between. CDR1 and CDR2 from the germline V gene are SGDLS and YYNGEE. The CDR3 is 15 residues long. CDR3 DNA sequence: TGTGCCAGCAGCGTCTCGCAGATTTACCAAGAGACCCAGTACTTC. This encodes CASSVSQIYQETQYF.

This sequence joins TRBV27 and TRBJ2-2; the match to TRBD2 covers 7 bases. Trimming at V came to 4 bases and at J to 3 bases, leaving 5 bases not matched to a gene. CDR1 and CDR2 (germline): MNHEY, SMNVEV (reference sequence). The CDR3 sequence is 15 residues long. CDR3 in DNA: TGTGCCAGCAGTTCTGGCGGGGGTCACACCGGGGAGCTGTTTTTT. Its translation is CASSSGGGHTGELFF.

V is TRBV18 and J is TRBJ1-3; TRBD1 matches at 9 bases. Germline V CDR1 and CDR2: KGHSH, LQKENI. The CDR3 consists of 16 residues. V lost 3 bases, J lost 3 bases, and 6 bases stayed unmatched. The CDR3 coding sequence is TGTGCCAGCTCACCGCAGGGACAGGGCGGTGGAAACACCATATATTTT. Encoded protein: CASSPQGQGGGNTIYF. Complete variable domain (other parts from reference TRBV18 and TRBJ1-3): NAGVMQNPRHLVRRRGQEARLRCSPMKGHSHVYWYRQLPEEGLKFMVYLQKENIIDESGMPKERFSAEFPKEGPSILRIQQVVRGDSAAYFCASSPQGQGGGNTIYFGEGSWLTVV.